This entry features one TCR beta chain sequence. Data came from immunoSEQ multiplex PCR; TCRdb stores just in-frame clones and leaves some out. The table lists 50,000 or so clones, more than 90% of them singletons. Trimming took 3 bases from V and 0 from J, leaving 31 bases between them. The CDR3 sequence is 22 residues long. Germline values: CDR1 SGHRS, CDR2 YFSETQ. The data were obtained in a study of T cell changes during pregnancy in multiple sclerosis. The sequence came from a female donor with multiple sclerosis, enrolled in a pregnancy study. This sample comprised CD4+ T cells from peripheral blood mononuclear cells, obtained before pregnancy. The V and J genes are TRBV5-1 and TRBJ2-4, with a weak D call TRBD1 (6 bases). CDR3 in DNA: TGCGCCAGCAGCTCCTATTACTTATCCAGGGGATTGAAAGGGAGAGCCAAAAACATTCAGTACTTC. Amino acids: CASSSYYLSRGLKGRAKNIQYF. The full variable domain, with the rest looked up from reference TRBV5-1 and TRBJ2-4, is KAGVTQTPRYLIKTRGQQVTLSCSPISGHRSVSWYQQTPGQGLQFLFEYFSETQRNKGNFPGRFSGRQFSNSRSEMNVSTLELGDSALYLCASSSYYLSRGLKGRAKNIQYFGAGTRLSVL.